The source of this TCR beta chain is a study of T cells expressing NK-cell markers. On the study more broadly: Obtained from sorted CD3+CD56+NKG2C+, CD3+CD56+NKG2C- and CD3+CD56-NKG2C+ T cells were the TCR beta repertoires.

From germline, CDR1 is DFQATT and CDR2 SNEGSKA (reference sequence). The CDR3 is 15 amino acids. TCRdb re-called the 5' RACE reads, yielding one record per CDR3 amino acid sequence without DNA. Here the sample table reports under 200,000 distinct CDR3 sequences. This TCR was recovered from a woman aged 18 to 75 in good health. This sequence joins TRBV20-1 and TRBJ2-3. The sample was blood T cells: a sorted CD56 or NKG2C T cell subset, CD4+ or CD8+ T cells, or bulk PBMC T cells (not recorded which). The CDR3 sequence: CSARVATSGTDTQYF.